This TCR beta chain was profiled in a study of T cells in localized non-small cell lung cancer. Overall study results and limits: Higher adjacent-lung clonality was associated with shorter survival. A median about 54 of the top 100 tumor clones appeared in adjacent lung. Uninvolved adjacent lung showed the highest T cell clonality, exceeding tumor. Investigators sequenced only a single tumor region, leaving heterogeneity possible.

There are 12 residues in the CDR3. Germline loops: CDR1 MDHEN, CDR2 SYDVKM. Sequencing was performed with immunoSEQ multiplex PCR; in TCRdb, only in-frame clones are kept and a portion is missing. The sample lists approximately 49,000 clones, around three quarters occurring once. About this clone: What it recognizes is unknown. The junction does not match germline at one end; this may be a read error.

The clonotype was recovered from a man between 40 and 70 years old with stage I squamous cell lung carcinoma. This rearrangement joins TRBV28 to TRBJ2-4, with 7 bases lining up with TRBD1. Specimen: peripheral blood, collected before any cancer treatment. The CDR3 DNA is TGTGCCAGCAGCCGGCTAGGACAGGCTACAGGGTTC. Protein sequence: CASSRLGQATGF.